This TCR beta chain was sequenced for a study of shared clonotypes between healthy human individuals. Germline V gene sequence: CDR1 LGHNA, CDR2 YSLEER. Trimming took 0 bases from V and 0 from J, leaving 14 bases between them. The CDR3 length is 18 residues. TCRdb keeps only in-frame clones here, not all; method: immunoSEQ multiplex PCR. The sample lists roughly 2 million clones, roughly 95% occurring once. J is TRBJ1-4 and V is TRBV4-3, with D unresolved. The source material was naive CD4+ T cells sorted from blood. Indicated subset: CD45RA+ positively selected. The TCR sequence derives from a man aged 18-30 years in good health. In DNA, the CDR3 is TGCGCCAGCAGCCAAGATCTCTTGTCAGCCACAACTAATGAAAAACTGTTTTTT. Protein product: CASSQDLLSATTNEKLFF.